This T cell receptor beta chain was captured in a study of T cell responses to AZD1222 COVID-19 vaccine. Overall study results and limits: Females made up more of the donors, who were largely white British, and clonal diversity may have come out too low. Repertoire collection took place solely once the T cell response had peaked. The study reported that nearly half of spike-specific TCRs target unmutated variant regions.

Profiling relied on immunoSEQ multiplex PCR, and the TCRdb table lists in-frame clones only, not all of them. The profile shows more than 150,000 clones, around 87% of them singletons. Germline assignment: CDR1 SGDLS and CDR2 YYNGEE. CDR3 size: 12 residues. The V and J ends lost 4 bases and 2 bases respectively, with 5 bases between them. Second-dose intervals of approximately 4 or approximately 12 weeks were pooled. A word on this clone: Antigen specificity is unknown. A much larger clonotype is one base distant, so this may be a read error.

The V gene is TRBV9, the J gene TRBJ2-3; D is unresolved. The receptor comes from an adult who received the AZD1222 COVID-19 vaccine. The sequenced sample was peripheral blood, obtained 28 days after the second AZD1222 dose. CDR3 coding DNA: TGTGCCAGCAGCCCAAACACAGATACGCAGTATTTT. Residues: CASSPNTDTQYF. The full variable domain, its missing parts supplied by reference TRBV9 and TRBJ2-3, is DSGVTQTPKHLITATGQRVTLRCSPRSGDLSVYWYQQSLDQGLQFLIQYYNGEERAKGNILERFSAQQFPDLHSELNLSSLELGDSALYFCASSPNTDTQYFGPGTRLTVL.